One T cell receptor beta chain is described in this entry. Its matching antigen is unknown. This sample was taken from a study of T cell responses to AZD1222 COVID-19 vaccine. The method was immunoSEQ multiplex PCR; TCRdb's version includes in-frame clones alone and lacks a portion of them. Of fewer than 150,000 clones detected, over 85% appear once; the ten largest clones hold approximately 4.8%. General study points: At 160-218 and 743-854, vaccine-associated CD4 TCRs were dominant, and they spanned spike. Donors, mostly white British, included more females; clonal diversity was possibly underestimated.

The receptor's source is an adult in good health. The sequencing used peripheral blood, collected on day 0 of AZD1222 vaccination.

The CDR3 is CASRPGANTGELFF. In nucleotides, the CDR3 is TGTGCCAGCAGACCCGGCGCGAACACCGGGGAGCTGTTTTTT. V usage is TRBV2 and J usage is TRBJ2-2; D remains ambiguous. The length of the CDR3 is 14 residues. Per the germline V gene, CDR1 is SNHLY and CDR2 is FYNNEI. V lost 6 bases to trimming and J lost 0 bases, with 8 bases between them.